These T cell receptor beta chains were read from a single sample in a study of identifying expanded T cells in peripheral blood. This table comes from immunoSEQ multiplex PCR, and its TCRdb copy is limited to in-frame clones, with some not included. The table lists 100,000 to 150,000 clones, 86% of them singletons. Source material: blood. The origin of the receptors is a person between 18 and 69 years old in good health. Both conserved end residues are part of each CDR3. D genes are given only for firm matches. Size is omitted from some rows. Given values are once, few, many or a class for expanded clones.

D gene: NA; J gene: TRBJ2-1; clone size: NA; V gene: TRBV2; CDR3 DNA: TGTGCCAGCAGTGTGTCGCGAGTAAACAATGAGCAGTTCTTC; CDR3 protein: CASSVSRVNNEQFF
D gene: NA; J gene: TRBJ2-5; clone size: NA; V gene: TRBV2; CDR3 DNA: TGTGCCAGCAGTGAAGCGCTTGGCGGGTACCAAGAGACCCAGTACTTC; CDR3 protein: CASSEALGGYQETQYF
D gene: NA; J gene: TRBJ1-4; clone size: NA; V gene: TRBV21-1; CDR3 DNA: TGTGCCAGCAGCAGGTGCCGGGAAAATAATGAAAAACTGTTTTTT; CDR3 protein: CASSRCRENNEKLFF
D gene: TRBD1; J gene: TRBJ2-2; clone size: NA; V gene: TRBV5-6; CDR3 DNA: TGTGCCAGCAGCCAGACCGGGACAGGGGACGCCGGGGAGCTGTTTTTT; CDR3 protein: CASSQTGTGDAGELFF
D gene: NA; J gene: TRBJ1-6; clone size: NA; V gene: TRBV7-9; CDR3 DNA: TGTGCCAGCAGCTCGGGGGGGGAATCATCACCCCTCCACTTT; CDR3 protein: CASSSGGESSPLHF
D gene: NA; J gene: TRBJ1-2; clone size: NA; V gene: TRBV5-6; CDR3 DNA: TGTGCCAGCAGCTTAGCCCAGACGAACTATGGCTACACCTTC; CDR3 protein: CASSLAQTNYGYTF
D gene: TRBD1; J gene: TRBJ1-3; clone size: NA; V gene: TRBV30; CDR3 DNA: TGTGCCTGGAGTCTATGGACAGGGCTAGCCTCTGGAAACACCATATATTTT; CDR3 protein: CAWSLWTGLASGNTIYF
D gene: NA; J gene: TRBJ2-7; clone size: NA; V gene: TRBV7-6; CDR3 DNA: TGTGCCAGCACCCCGGGGTCCGCCCAGTCCTACGAGCAGTACTTC; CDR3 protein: CASTPGSAQSYEQYF
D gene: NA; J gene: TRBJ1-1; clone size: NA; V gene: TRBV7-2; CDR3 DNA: TGTGCCAGCAGCAGGAGCGCCCTGAGGACTGAAGCTTTCTTT; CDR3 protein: CASSRSALRTEAFF
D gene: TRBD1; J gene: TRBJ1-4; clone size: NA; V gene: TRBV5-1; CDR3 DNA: TGCGCCAGCAGCACACAGCTACAGGGGGTTGGCGAAAAACTGTTTTTT; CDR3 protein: CASSTQLQGVGEKLFF
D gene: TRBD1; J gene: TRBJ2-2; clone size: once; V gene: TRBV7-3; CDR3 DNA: TGTGCCAGCAGCTCCAGGGGGACAGTTAACACCGGGGAGCTGTTTTTT; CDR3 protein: CASSSRGTVNTGELFF
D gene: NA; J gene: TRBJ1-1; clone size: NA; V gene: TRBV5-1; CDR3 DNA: TGCGCCAGCAGCTTGCTCGTATCGGGTACTGAAGCTTTCTTT; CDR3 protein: CASSLLVSGTEAFF
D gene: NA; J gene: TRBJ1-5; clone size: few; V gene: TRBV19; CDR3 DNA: TGTGCCAGTAGTATAATTCCTCAGCCCCAGCATTTT; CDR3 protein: CASSIIPQPQHF
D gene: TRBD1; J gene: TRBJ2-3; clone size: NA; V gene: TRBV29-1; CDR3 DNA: TGCAGCGTTGAGGGGACAGGGTTGGGCACAGATACGCAGTATTTT; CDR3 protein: CSVEGTGLGTDTQYF
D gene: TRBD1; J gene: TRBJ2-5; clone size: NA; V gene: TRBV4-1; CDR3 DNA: TGCGCCAGCAGCCACCGGTACGGGACAGGCGCAAGAGAGACCCAGTACTTC; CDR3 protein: CASSHRYGTGARETQYF
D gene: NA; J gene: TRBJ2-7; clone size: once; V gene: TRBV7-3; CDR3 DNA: TGTGCCAGCAGCCCCCAGACAGGCGAGCAGTACTTC; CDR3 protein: CASSPQTGEQYF
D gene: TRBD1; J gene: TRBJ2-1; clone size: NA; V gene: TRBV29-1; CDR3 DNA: TGCAGCGTTTCGGGACAGGTTGACAATGAGCAGTTCTTC; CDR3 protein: CSVSGQVDNEQFF
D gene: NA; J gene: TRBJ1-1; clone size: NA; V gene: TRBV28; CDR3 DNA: TGTGCCAGCAGTTCCCCGACAATCGCTGAAGCTTTCTTT; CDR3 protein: CASSSPTIAEAFF
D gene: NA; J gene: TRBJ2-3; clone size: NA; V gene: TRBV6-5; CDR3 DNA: TGTGCCGCACGGGATGGCGGGAGCACAGATACGCAGTATTTT; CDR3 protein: CAARDGGSTDTQYF
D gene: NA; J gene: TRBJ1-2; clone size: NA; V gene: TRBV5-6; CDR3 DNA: TGTGCCAGCAGCTGGGGACCGGGACAAAGAGGAGAAGGCTACACCTTC; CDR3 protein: CASSWGPGQRGEGYTF
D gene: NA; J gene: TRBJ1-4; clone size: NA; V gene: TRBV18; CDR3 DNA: TGTGCCAGCTCACCAATCGGGCGGGGAGAAAATGAAAAACTGTTTTTT; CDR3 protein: CASSPIGRGENEKLFF
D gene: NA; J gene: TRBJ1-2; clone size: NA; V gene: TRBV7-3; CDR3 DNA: TGTGCCAGCAGCTCCGGACCGACCCGGAGGGGTGGCTACACCTTC; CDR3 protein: CASSSGPTRRGGYTF
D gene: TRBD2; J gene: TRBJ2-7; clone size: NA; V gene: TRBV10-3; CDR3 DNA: TGTGCCATCAGTGACTCGGGACTAGAATACGAGCAGTACTTC; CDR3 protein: CAISDSGLEYEQYF
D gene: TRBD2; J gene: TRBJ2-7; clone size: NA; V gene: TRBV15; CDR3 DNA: TGTGCCACCAGCAGAGATCGTGGGCTAGCGGGAGATTACGAGCAGTACTTC; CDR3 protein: CATSRDRGLAGDYEQYF
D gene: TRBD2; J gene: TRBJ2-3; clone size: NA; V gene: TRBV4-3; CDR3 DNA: TGCGCCAGCAGCCAAGTGGGGGGGGGAGTGGCAGATACGCAGTATTTT; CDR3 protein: CASSQVGGGVADTQYF
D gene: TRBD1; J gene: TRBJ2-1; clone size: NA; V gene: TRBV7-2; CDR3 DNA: TGTGCCAGCAGCGTCAAGACAGGGAGTGCCTACAATGAGCAGTTCTTC; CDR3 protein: CASSVKTGSAYNEQFF
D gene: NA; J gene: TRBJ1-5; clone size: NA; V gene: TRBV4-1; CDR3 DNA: TGCGCCAGCAGCCCCCTGGGAGCTAGCAATCAGCCCCAGCATTTT; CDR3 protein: CASSPLGASNQPQHF
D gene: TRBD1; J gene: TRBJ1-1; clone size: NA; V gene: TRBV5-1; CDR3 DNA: TGCGCCAGCAGCTCACAGGGGGCGGGCACTGAAGCTTTCTTT; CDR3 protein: CASSSQGAGTEAFF
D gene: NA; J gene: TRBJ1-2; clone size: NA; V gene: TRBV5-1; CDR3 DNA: TGCGCCAGCAGCTCAGAAGGGACACCCAGGAACTATGGCTACACCTTC; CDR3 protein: CASSSEGTPRNYGYTF
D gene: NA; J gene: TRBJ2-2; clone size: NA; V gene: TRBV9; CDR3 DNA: TGTGCCAGCAGCGTAGGCCCCTCCACCGGGGAGCTGTTTTTT; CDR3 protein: CASSVGPSTGELFF
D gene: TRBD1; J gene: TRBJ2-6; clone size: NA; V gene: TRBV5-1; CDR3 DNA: TGCGCCAGCAGCTTGGTTGGGACAGGGAGTGCTGGGGCCAACGTCCTGACTTTC; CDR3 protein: CASSLVGTGSAGANVLTF
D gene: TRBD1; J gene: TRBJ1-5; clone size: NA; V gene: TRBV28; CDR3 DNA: TGTGCCAGCAGTTCCGGGACAGGGGTCTTCAATCAGCCCCAGCATTTT; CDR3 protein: CASSSGTGVFNQPQHF
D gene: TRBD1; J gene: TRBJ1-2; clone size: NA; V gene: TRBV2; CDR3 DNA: TGTGCCAGCAGTTCCGGTGAGGGGGCTCGGAATGGCTACACCTTC; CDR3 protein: CASSSGEGARNGYTF
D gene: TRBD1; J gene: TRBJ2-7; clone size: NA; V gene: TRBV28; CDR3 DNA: TGTGCCAGCAGTTCAACCGGGACAGGGGTAGAGGAGCAGTACTTC; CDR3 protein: CASSSTGTGVEEQYF
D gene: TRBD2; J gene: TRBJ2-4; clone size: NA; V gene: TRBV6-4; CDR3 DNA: TGTGCCAGCAGTGTACTAGCGGGGGACATTCAGTACTTC; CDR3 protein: CASSVLAGDIQYF
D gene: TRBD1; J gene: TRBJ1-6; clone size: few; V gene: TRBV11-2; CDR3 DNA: TGTGCCAGCGGGACAGGGCAATATTCACCCCTCCACTTT; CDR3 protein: CASGTGQYSPLHF
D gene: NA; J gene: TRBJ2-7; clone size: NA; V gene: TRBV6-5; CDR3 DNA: TGTGCCACGACCGGGGGGCAGACTAACTACGAGCAGTACTTC; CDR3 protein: CATTGGQTNYEQYF
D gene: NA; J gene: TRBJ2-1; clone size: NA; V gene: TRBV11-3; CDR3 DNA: TGTGCCAGCAGCTTAGGACCATCATACTCCCAACAGTTCTTC; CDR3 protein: CASSLGPSYSQQFF
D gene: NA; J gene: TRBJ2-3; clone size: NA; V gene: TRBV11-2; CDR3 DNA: TGTGCCAGCAGCTTACCGGGAGCAGATACGCAGTATTTT; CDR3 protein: CASSLPGADTQYF
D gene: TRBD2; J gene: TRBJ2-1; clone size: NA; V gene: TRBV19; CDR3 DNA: TGTGCCAGTACCCGAACGGGGCGGGGGAGCTCCTACAATGAGCAGTTCTTC; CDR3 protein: CASTRTGRGSSYNEQFF
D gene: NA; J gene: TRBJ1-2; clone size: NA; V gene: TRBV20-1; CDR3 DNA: TGCAGTGCTAGAGTCCCGGGAGGCTACACCTTC; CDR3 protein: CSARVPGGYTF
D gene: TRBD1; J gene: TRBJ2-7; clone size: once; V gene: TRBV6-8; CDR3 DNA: TGTGCCAGCAGTTACTCGAGACGAGACAGGGACCCCTACGAGCAGTACTTC; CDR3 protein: CASSYSRRDRDPYEQYF
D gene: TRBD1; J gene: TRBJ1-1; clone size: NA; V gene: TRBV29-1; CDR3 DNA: TGCAGCGTCATGGGACAGGGGAACACTGAAGCTTTCTTT; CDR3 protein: CSVMGQGNTEAFF
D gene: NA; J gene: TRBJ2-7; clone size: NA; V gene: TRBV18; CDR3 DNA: TGTGCCAGCTCCACTCCACTGACCTACGAGCAGTACTTC; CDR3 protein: CASSTPLTYEQYF
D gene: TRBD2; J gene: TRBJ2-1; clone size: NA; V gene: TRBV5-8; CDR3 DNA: TGTGCCAGCAGCCAACTAGCGGGGGGGCCTCATGAGCAGTTCTTC; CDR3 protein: CASSQLAGGPHEQFF
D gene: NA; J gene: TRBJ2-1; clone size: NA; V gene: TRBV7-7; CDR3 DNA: TGTGCCAGCAGCTTAGACAGGGCAACCTACAATGAGCAGTTCTTC; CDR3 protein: CASSLDRATYNEQFF
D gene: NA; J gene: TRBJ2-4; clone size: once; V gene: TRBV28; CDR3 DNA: TGTGCCAGCAGCCAGGGACAACTACTAGCCAAAAACATTCAGTACTTC; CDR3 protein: CASSQGQLLAKNIQYF
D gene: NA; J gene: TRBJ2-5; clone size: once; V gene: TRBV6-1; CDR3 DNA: TGTGCCAGCATCCGGCAGGTTACCGGGGTGGAGACCCAGTACTTC; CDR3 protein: CASIRQVTGVETQYF
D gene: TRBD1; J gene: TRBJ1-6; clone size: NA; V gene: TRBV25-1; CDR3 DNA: TGTGCCAGCAGTAGAACCGGGACAGGGGATTCACCCCTCCACTTT; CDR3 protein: CASSRTGTGDSPLHF
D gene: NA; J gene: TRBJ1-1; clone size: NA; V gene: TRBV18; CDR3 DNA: TGTGCCAGCTCACCAGCGGGGCAAGCTTTCTTT; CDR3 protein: CASSPAGQAFF
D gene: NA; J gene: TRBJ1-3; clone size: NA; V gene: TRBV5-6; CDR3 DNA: TGTGCCAGCAGCTCCAACGGAAACACCATATATTTT; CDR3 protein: CASSSNGNTIYF
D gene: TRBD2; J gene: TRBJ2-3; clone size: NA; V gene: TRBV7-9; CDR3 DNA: TGTGCCAGCAGCCCCGACGGGAGGTCCACAGATACGCAGTATTTT; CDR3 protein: CASSPDGRSTDTQYF
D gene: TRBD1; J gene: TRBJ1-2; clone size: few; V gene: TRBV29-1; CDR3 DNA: TGCAGCGTCGTTGGGACAGGGGGTAACTATGGCTACACCTTC; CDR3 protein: CSVVGTGGNYGYTF
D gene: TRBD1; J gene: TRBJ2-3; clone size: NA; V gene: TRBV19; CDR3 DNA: TGTGCCAGTAGGATACCGGGACAGGACCCAGATACGCAGTATTTT; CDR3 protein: CASRIPGQDPDTQYF
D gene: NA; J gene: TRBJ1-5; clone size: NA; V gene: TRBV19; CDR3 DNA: TGTGCCAGTAGGGGAGGGAGTAGCAATCAGCCCCAGCATTTT; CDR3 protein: CASRGGSSNQPQHF